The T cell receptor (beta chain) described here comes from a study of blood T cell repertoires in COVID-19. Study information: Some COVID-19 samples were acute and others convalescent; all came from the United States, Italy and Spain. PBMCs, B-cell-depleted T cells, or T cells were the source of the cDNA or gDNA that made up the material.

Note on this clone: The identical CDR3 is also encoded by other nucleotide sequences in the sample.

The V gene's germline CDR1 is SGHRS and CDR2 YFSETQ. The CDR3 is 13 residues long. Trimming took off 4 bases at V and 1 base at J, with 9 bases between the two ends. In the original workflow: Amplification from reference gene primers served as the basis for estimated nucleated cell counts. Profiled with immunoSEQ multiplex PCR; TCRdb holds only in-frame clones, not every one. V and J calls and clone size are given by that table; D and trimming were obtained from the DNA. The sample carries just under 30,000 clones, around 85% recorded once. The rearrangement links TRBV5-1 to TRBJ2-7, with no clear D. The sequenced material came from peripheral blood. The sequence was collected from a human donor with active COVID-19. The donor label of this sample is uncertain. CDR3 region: CASSLDGSYEQYF. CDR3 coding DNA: TGCGCCAGCAGCCTGGACGGGTCCTACGAGCAGTACTTC.